This T cell receptor (beta chain) was obtained from a study of blood T cell repertoires in COVID-19. Study-wide context: COVID-19 samples collected from the United States, Italy and Spain covered acute and convalescent phases. In each case, the material was cDNA or gDNA derived from T cells, B-cell-depleted T cells, or PBMCs.

In the original analysis: Amplifying reference gene primers gave estimates of nucleated cell counts. Assay: immunoSEQ multiplex PCR; the TCRdb copy retains only in-frame clones and omits some. The DNA was the basis for D and trimming; V, J and clone size are from that table. The sample consists of about 100,000 clones, 80% to 95% of them appearing once. V lost 4 bases and J 5 bases, leaving 14 bases between the germline ends. Germline CDR1 and CDR2: MGHDK and SYGVNS. The CDR3 loop spans 15 amino acids. This rearrangement joins TRBV25-1 to TRBJ1-4; possibly TRBD1 for D (5 bases). Source material: peripheral blood. This receptor was identified in a man between 70 and 80 years old with acute or convalescent COVID-19. The CDR3 here is CASSGAVRANEKLFF. The CDR3 nucleotides are TGTGCCAGCAGTGGGGCGGTCAGGGCCAATGAAAAACTGTTTTTT.